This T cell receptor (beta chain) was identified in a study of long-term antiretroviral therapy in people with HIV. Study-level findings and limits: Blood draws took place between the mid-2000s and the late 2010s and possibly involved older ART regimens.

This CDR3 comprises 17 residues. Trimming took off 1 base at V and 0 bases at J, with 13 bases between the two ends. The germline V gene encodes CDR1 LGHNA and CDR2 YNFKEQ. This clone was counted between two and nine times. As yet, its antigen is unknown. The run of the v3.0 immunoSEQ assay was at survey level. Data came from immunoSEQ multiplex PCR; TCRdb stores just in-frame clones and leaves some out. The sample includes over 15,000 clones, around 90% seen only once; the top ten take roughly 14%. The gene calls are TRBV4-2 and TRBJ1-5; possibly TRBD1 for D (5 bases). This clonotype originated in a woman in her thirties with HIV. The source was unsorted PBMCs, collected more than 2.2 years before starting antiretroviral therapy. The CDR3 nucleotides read TGTGCCAGCAGCCAAGGCAGGGACGGGTTTAGCAATCAGCCCCAGCATTTT. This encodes CASSQGRDGFSNQPQHF.